These T cell receptor beta chains were read from a single sample in a study of regulatory T cells in long-lasting Graves disease. TCRdb called the multiplex PCR reads again in MiXCR, with one record for every CDR3 protein. Here the sample spans hundreds of thousands of distinct CDR3 sequences, 15% being singletons. The same specimen was also included in a second study, on T cells in Graves' hyperthyroidism and ophthalmopathy.

The sample consisted of peripheral blood mononuclear cells (PBMCs), taken at new diagnosis, from a patient treated with antithyroid drugs. Source of these receptors: a woman aged 40 to 50 with Graves disease. CDR3s include the opening cysteine and the closing phenylalanine or tryptophan. Each record gives: J gene, V gene, CDR3 protein.

>TRBJ2-3|TRBV28
CASSPTVGGPSTDTQYF
>TRBJ1-1|TRBV29-1
CSVVAVGTEAFF
>.|TRBV11-3
CASSPGLAGWGETQYF
>TRBJ1-2|TRBV11-2
CASGETNYGYTF
>TRBJ1-2|TRBV7-9
CASSLDLYGYTF
>.|TRBV28
CASRRRGRSSYEQYF
>TRBJ2-2|TRBV2
CASTGTDRETGELFF
>TRBJ2-5|TRBV30
CAWSSYSGETQYF
>TRBJ1-1|TRBV20-1
CSARDLELGDAEAFF
>TRBJ2-3|TRBV19
CASKFAGPTSTDTQYF
>TRBJ1-5|TRBV6-1
CASSETGYNQPQHF
>TRBJ1-5|TRBV19
CASQDFSNQPQHF
>TRBJ2-5|TRBV4-1
CASSQDGIAGGHQGETQYF
>TRBJ2-3|TRBV28
CAGSRRTGSTDTQYF
>TRBJ1-1|TRBV29-1
CSVDLTNTEAFF
>TRBJ2-7|TRBV5-6
CASSLTGPYETHEQYF
>TRBJ2-7|TRBV28
CASSLTGTSYEQYF
>TRBJ2-2|TRBV9
CASSPSGTHLGELFF
>TRBJ1-2|TRBV6-2/TRBV6-3
CASSYSVDPSYGYTF
>TRBJ1-1|TRBV6-1
CASTGPVTEAFF
>TRBJ2-1|TRBV2
CASQAQTSGRVKQFF